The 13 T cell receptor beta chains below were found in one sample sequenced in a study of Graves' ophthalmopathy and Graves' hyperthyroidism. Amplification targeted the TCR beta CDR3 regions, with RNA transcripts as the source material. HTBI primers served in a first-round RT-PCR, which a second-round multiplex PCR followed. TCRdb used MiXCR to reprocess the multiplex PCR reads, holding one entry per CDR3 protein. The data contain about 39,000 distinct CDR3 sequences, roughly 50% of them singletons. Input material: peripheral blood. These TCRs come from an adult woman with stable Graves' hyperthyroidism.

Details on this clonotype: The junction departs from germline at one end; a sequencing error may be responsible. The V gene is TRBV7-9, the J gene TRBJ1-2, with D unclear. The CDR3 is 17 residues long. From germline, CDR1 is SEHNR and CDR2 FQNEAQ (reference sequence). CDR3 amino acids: CASSLVQIEEGIHGHTF. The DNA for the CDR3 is TGTGCCAGCAGCCTAGTTCAGATCGAGGAGGGAATCCATGGCCACACCTTC.

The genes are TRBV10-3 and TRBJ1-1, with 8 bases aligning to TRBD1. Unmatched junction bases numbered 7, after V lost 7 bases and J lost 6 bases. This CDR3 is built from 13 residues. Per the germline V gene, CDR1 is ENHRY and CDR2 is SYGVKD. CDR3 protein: CAIMAAGGAEAFF. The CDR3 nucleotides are TGTGCCATCATGGCGGCAGGGGGCGCTGAAGCTTTCTTT.

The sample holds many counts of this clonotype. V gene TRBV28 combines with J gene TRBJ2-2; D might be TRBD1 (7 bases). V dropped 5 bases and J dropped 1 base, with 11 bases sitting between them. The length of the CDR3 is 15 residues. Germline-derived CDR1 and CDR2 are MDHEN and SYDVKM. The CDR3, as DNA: TGTGCCAGCAGTCCGGGGGACAGGAACACCGGGGAGCTGTTTTTT. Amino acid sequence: CASSPGDRNTGELFF.

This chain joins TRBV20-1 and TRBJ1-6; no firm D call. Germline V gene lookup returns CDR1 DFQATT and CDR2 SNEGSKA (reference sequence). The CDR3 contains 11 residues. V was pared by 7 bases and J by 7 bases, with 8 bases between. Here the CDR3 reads CSGVFNSPLHF. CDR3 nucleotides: TGCAGTGGGGTATTCAATTCACCCCTCCACTTT.

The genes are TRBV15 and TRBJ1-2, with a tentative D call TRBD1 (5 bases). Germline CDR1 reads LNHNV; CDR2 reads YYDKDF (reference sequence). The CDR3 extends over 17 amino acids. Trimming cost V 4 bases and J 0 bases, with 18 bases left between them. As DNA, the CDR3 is TGTGCCACCAGCACCGGAACTTCGGACACAGCTAACTATGGCTACACCTTC. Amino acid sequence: CATSTGTSDTANYGYTF.

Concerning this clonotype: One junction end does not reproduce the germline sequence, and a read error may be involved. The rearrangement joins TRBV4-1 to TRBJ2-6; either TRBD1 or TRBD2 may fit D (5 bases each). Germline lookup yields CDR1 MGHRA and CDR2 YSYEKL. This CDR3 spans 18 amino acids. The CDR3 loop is CASSQEDGSGAGANVLAF. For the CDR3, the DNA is TGCGCCAGCAGCCAAGAGGACGGGTCCGGGGCCGGGGCCAACGTCCTGGCTTTC.

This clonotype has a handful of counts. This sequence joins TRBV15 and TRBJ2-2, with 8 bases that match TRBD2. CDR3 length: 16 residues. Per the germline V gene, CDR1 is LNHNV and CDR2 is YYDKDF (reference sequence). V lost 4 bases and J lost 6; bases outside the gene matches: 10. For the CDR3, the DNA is TGTGCCACCAGCAAAGCGGGGGCGTTAAGGGCCGGGGAGCTGTTTTTT. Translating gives CATSKAGALRAGELFF.

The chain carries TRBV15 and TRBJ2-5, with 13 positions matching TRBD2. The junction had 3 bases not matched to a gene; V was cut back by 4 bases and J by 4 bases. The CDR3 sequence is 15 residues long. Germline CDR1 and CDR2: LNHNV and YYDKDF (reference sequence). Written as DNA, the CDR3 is TGTGCCACCAGCATTACTAGCGGGAGGGCAGAGACCCAGTACTTC. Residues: CATSITSGRAETQYF.

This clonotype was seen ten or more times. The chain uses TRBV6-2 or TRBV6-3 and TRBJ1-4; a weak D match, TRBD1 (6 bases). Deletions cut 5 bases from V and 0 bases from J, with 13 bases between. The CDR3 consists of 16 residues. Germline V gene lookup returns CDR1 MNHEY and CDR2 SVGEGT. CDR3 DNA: TGTGCCAGCAGTGATCCAGGGGTACCAACTAATGAAAAACTGTTTTTT. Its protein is CASSDPGVPTNEKLFF.

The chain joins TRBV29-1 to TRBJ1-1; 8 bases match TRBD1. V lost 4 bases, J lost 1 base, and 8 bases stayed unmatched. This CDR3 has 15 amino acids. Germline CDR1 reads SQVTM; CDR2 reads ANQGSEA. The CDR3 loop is CSVAQGAVTNTEAFF. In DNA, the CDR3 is TGCAGCGTTGCCCAGGGGGCCGTCACGAACACTGAAGCTTTCTTT.

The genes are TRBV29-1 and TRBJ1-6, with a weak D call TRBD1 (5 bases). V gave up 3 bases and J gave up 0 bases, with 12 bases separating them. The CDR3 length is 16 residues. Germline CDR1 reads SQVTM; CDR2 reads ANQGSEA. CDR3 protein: CSVDEGHLSYNSPLHF. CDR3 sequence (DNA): TGCAGCGTTGATGAGGGGCATCTCTCCTATAATTCACCCCTCCACTTT. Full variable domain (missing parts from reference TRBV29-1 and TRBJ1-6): SAVISQKPSRDICQRGTSLTIQCQVDSQVTMMFWYRQQPGQSLTLIATANQGSEATYESGFVIDKFPISRPNLTFSTLTVSNMSPEDSSIYLCSVDEGHLSYNSPLHFGNGTRLTVT.

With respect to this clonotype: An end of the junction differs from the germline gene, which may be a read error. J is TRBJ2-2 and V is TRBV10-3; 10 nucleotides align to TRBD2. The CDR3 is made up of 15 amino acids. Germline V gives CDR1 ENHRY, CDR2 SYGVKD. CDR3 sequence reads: CASSTSGTNTGELFF. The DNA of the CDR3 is TGTGCCAGCAGTACTAGCGGGACGAACACCGGGGAGCTGTTTTTT.

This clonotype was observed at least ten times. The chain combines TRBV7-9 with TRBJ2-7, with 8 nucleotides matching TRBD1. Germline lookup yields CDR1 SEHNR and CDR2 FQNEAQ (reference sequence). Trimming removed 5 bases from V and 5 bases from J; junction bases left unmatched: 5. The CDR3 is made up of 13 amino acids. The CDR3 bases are TGTGCCAGCAGCCCCAGGGGGCGCAACGAGCAGTACTTC. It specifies CASSPRGRNEQYF.